The T cell receptor beta chain described here comes from a study of T cell responses to AZD1222 COVID-19 vaccine. Germline CDR1 MNHEY, CDR2 SVGAGI. With 7 bases removed from V and 0 bases from J, the gap between germline ends came to 9 bases. The CDR3 has 13 amino acids. Study-wide results and caveats: Spike-spanning, vaccine-associated CD4 TCRs were dominant at 160-218 and 743-854. Just five to seven people given AZD1222 tested seropositive at baseline.

Of note for this clone: Antigen specificity is unknown.

TCRdb keeps only in-frame clones here, not all; method: immunoSEQ multiplex PCR. The table records 150,000 to 200,000 clones, over 85% of them present only once. Here the sequenced sample was peripheral blood, taken 28 days after the second dose of the MenACWY control vaccine. The chain joins TRBV6-5 to TRBJ1-2, with a possible D match to TRBD1 (5 bases). This TCR came from an adult who received the MenACWY meningococcal vaccine as a control. The CDR3 here is CASTGGSNYGYTF. CDR3 DNA sequence: TGTGCCAGCACGGGGGGTTCTAACTATGGCTACACCTTC.